Here is one T cell receptor beta chain with its context. Here immunoSEQ multiplex PCR was the method, and the copy in TCRdb shows in-frame clones only, minus some. The sample includes roughly 150,000 clones, around 89% seen only once; the top ten take about 3.4%. Trimming stripped 3 bases from V and 7 bases from J, with 10 bases between. The CDR3 covers 14 residues. Germline-derived CDR1 and CDR2 are SGHTA and FQGNSA. The data were taken from a study of T cell responses to AZD1222 COVID-19 vaccine. This receptor was taken from an adult in good health. J is TRBJ1-6 and V is TRBV7-2; D is undetermined. The starting material was peripheral blood, obtained on day 0 of MenACWY control vaccination. CDR3 amino acids: CASSLGQINSPLHF. In DNA form, the CDR3 reads TGTGCCAGCAGCTTGGGCCAGATCAATTCACCCCTCCACTTT.